This T cell receptor beta chain is drawn from a study of blood T cells in healthy people across ages. Study-wide results and caveats: Higher diversity and more naive CD4+ cells were features of long-lived donors, compared to aged donors.

The germline V gene encodes CDR1 LGHNA and CDR2 YSLEER. J was trimmed by 1 base and V by 3 bases; bases with no gene match: 2. The CDR3 is 14 residues long. Combining a sample-barcoded 5' primer with a J-beta primer mix, a second PCR ran for 7 to 11 cycles. From the 5' RACE reads, TCRdb called clonotypes with MiXCR, one entry per CDR3 protein. The sample shows about 1.1 million distinct CDR3 sequences, more than 30% of them seen only once. A remark on this clonotype: Its antigen remains unknown.

The TCR sequence derives from a man between 18 and 35 years old in good health. The chain links TRBV4-3 to TRBJ1-1; 7 bases fit TRBD1. The specimen sequenced was blood. This chain's CDR3 is CASSQTGTNTEAFF. The CDR3, as DNA: TGCGCCAGCAGCCAGACAGGGACGAACACTGAAGCTTTCTTT.